The rows below give T cell receptor beta chains drawn from one sample of a study of early T cells in non-severe SARS-CoV-2 infection. TCRdb used MiXCR to reprocess the 5' RACE reads, holding one entry per CDR3 protein. The repertoire has about 66,000 distinct CDR3 sequences, around 18% of them found once; the top ten carry 8.9%. The specimen was whole blood, collected at baseline. These receptors were taken from an adult who was a healthcare worker with PCR-confirmed SARS-CoV-2 infection or an uninfected control (not recorded which). Both conserved end residues are part of each CDR3. A D gene is named only where the DNA matches it firmly. Size tells how often a clone was seen (once, few, many) or the class of an expanded clone, and some rows leave it out.

v_call	d_call	j_call	clone_size	cdr3_aa	cdr3_nt
TRBV21-1	-	TRBJ1-5	few	CASSPGPGGGTDSNQPQHF	TGTGCCAGCAGCCCCGGGCCCGGGGGGGGGACCGATAGCAATCAGCCCCAGCATTTT
TRBV14	-	TRBJ2-7	-	CASSQDLGGATYEQYF	TGTGCCAGCAGCCAAGATCTTGGGGGTGCCACCTACGAGCAGTACTTC
TRBV7-2	-	TRBJ2-7	few	CASSLAIGQRGEQYF	TGTGCCAGCAGCTTAGCCATCGGGCAACGAGGGGAGCAGTACTTC
TRBV5-6	-	TRBJ2-5	many	CASPTTVQETQYF	TGTGCCAGCCCGACGACAGTCCAAGAGACCCAGTACTTC
TRBV25-1	-	TRBJ2-2	-	CASSEYGDSGELFF	TGTGCCAGCAGTGAATATGGAGATTCCGGGGAGCTGTTTTTT
TRBV29-1	-	TRBJ2-3	-	CSVETGHYTQYF	TGCAGCGTTGAAACAGGTCATTATACGCAGTATTTT
TRBV11-2	-	TRBJ2-2	-	CASSLVPLVPTGELFF	TGTGCCAGCAGCTTAGTCCCCCTAGTTCCCACCGGGGAGCTGTTTTTT
TRBV7-2	TRBD2	TRBJ2-2	few	CASSRGLAGVTGELFF	TGTGCCAGCAGCCGGGGACTAGCGGGAGTGACCGGGGAGCTGTTTTTT
TRBV19	TRBD1	TRBJ2-3	few	CASSIGGSGGADTQYF	TGTGCCAGTAGTATAGGCGGATCAGGGGGAGCAGATACGCAGTATTTT
TRBV10-2	-	TRBJ2-7	-	CASRPRRSSYEQYF	TGCGCCTCCCGGCCGAGACGGAGCTCCTACGAGCAGTACTTC
TRBV4-2	TRBD1	TRBJ1-2	many	CASSHLDRVVYGYTF	TGTGCCAGCAGCCACCTGGACAGGGTAGTCTATGGCTACACCTTC
TRBV7-9	TRBD1	TRBJ1-2	many	CASSLQGALDGYTF	TGTGCCAGCAGCTTGCAGGGGGCGCTCGATGGCTACACCTTC
TRBV7-9	-	TRBJ2-2	many	CASSFRSNTGELFF	TGTGCCAGCAGCTTCAGGTCGAACACCGGGGAGCTGTTTTTT
TRBV6-6	TRBD1	TRBJ1-4	few	CASSDRDRGFRTNEKLFF	TGTGCCAGCAGTGACCGGGACAGGGGGTTCAGAACTAATGAAAAACTGTTTTTT
TRBV28	TRBD1	TRBJ2-7	few	CASSSGGQGNHEQYF	TGTGCCAGCAGTTCGGGGGGACAGGGTAACCACGAGCAGTACTTC
TRBV18	-	TRBJ1-1	-	CASSPPGAGTTEAFF	TGTGCCAGCTCACCACCAGGTGCGGGGACCACTGAAGCTTTCTTT
TRBV6-7	TRBD1	TRBJ1-5	-	CASSYRGQGQPQHF	TGTGCCAGCAGTTACAGGGGGCAAGGACAGCCCCAGCATTTT
TRBV2	-	TRBJ2-1	few	CASSTWSDNEQFF	TGTGCCAGCAGTACTTGGTCCGACAATGAGCAGTTCTTC
TRBV7-7	-	TRBJ2-2	few	CASSPRLDTGELFF	TGTGCCAGCAGCCCCAGACTTGACACCGGGGAGCTGTTTTTT
TRBV29-1	TRBD2	TRBJ2-2	few	CSVEDRRVRAGHTGELFF	TGCAGCGTTGAAGATCGGAGGGTTAGAGCGGGGCACACCGGGGAGCTGTTTTTT
TRBV19	-	TRBJ1-5	-	CASSLKSNQPQHF	TGTGCCAGTAGCTTAAAGAGCAATCAGCCCCAGCATTTT
TRBV6-6	-	TRBJ1-2	-	CASKVEAFYGYTF	TGTGCCAGCAAGGTAGAAGCCTTTTATGGCTACACCTTC
TRBV7-2	-	TRBJ1-2	-	CASSRGQGYDYTF	TGTGCCAGCAGCCGAGGGCAGGGCTATGACTACACCTTC
TRBV6-2/TRBV6-3	-	TRBJ2-7	few	CASRPNSYEQYF	TGTGCCAGCAGACCTAATAGCTACGAGCAGTACTTC
TRBV20-1	-	TRBJ2-3	-	CSARDGLGYSDTQYF	TGCAGTGCTAGAGACGGGTTGGGTTACTCAGATACGCAGTATTTT
TRBV12-3/TRBV12-4	-	TRBJ2-5	many	CASSPTSLQETQYF	TGTGCCAGCAGTCCCACGTCCCTCCAAGAGACCCAGTACTTC
TRBV5-1	-	TRBJ2-4	-	CASSLPGNDNIQYF	TGCGCCAGCAGCTTGCCCGGGAATGATAACATTCAGTACTTC
TRBV7-2	TRBD1	TRBJ2-6	few	CASSLASQGASGANVLTF	TGTGCCAGCAGCTTAGCCAGCCAGGGGGCGTCTGGGGCCAACGTCCTGACTTTC
TRBV28	-	TRBJ1-6	few	CASRPGYNSPLHF	TGTGCCAGCAGGCCAGGGTACAATTCACCCCTCCACTTT
TRBV20-1	-	TRBJ2-7	-	CSASTRDPYEQYF	TGCAGTGCTAGCACGCGGGATCCCTACGAGCAGTACTTC
TRBV7-2	TRBD2	TRBJ2-5	-	CASSRLAGVLQETQYF	TGTGCCAGCAGCAGACTAGCGGGGGTTCTCCAAGAGACCCAGTACTTC
TRBV6-5	-	TRBJ1-1	few	CASSYSFPGTEAFF	TGTGCCAGCAGTTACTCCTTTCCGGGCACTGAAGCTTTCTTT
TRBV7-9	TRBD1	TRBJ1-6	few	CASSPVTGTGESPLHF	TGTGCCAGCAGCCCAGTAACCGGGACAGGGGAATCACCCCTCCACTTT
TRBV6-1	TRBD1	TRBJ2-7	few	CATGDRKGEQYF	TGTGCCACCGGGGACAGGAAGGGCGAGCAGTACTTC
TRBV24-1	-	TRBJ2-3	few	CATSDSPAGLTDTQYF	TGTGCCACCAGTGATAGCCCAGCGGGCCTGACAGATACGCAGTATTTT
TRBV10-2	-	TRBJ1-5	few	CASSEGDGNQPQHF	TGCGCCAGCAGTGAGGGGGATGGCAATCAGCCCCAGCATTTT
TRBV19	TRBD1	TRBJ2-1	few	CASSKPGQPRNEQFF	TGTGCCAGTAGTAAACCGGGACAGCCCAGGAATGAGCAGTTCTTC
TRBV10-3	TRBD2	TRBJ2-3	few	CAMTSANVDTQYF	TGTGCCATGACTAGCGCCAACGTAGATACGCAGTATTTT
TRBV6-4	TRBD2	TRBJ2-2	few	CASSPASGRKNGELFF	TGTGCCAGCAGCCCGGCTAGCGGGAGAAAGAACGGGGAGCTGTTTTTT
TRBV29-1	-	TRBJ1-1	few	CSGQQNTEAFF	TGCAGCGGGCAGCAGAACACTGAAGCTTTCTTT
TRBV10-2	-	TRBJ2-7	-	CASSESRYEQYF	TGCGCCAGCAGTGAGTCACGGTACGAGCAGTACTTC
TRBV4-3	TRBD2	TRBJ2-7	-	CASSHRLAGGPSEQYF	TGCGCCAGCAGCCACCGACTAGCGGGAGGGCCCAGCGAGCAGTACTTC
TRBV20-1	TRBD1	TRBJ1-5	many	CSAYRQGFNQPQHF	TGCAGTGCCTACCGACAGGGGTTCAATCAGCCCCAGCATTTT
TRBV5-1	-	TRBJ1-6	-	CASSLAVKADSPLHF	TGCGCCAGCAGCTTGGCAGTGAAGGCAGATTCACCCCTCCACTTT
TRBV7-2	-	TRBJ2-3	-	CASSLKPRADTQYF	TGTGCCAGCAGCTTAAAGCCTAGAGCGGATACGCAGTATTTT
TRBV2	-	TRBJ1-1	few	CASSPPDSVAEAFF	TGTGCCAGCAGCCCCCCCGACAGTGTCGCTGAAGCTTTCTTT
TRBV3-1	-	TRBJ2-2	few	CASSRIRGNTGELFF	TGTGCCAGCAGCCGCATAAGGGGGAACACCGGGGAGCTGTTTTTT
TRBV6-2/TRBV6-3	-	TRBJ2-4	-	CASSRMGVGAKNIQYF	TGTGCCAGCAGCCGTATGGGCGTGGGTGCCAAAAACATTCAGTACTTC
TRBV7-8	TRBD2	TRBJ2-5	-	CASSPQHLSGRMETQYF	TGTGCCAGCAGCCCTCAGCACCTTAGCGGGAGGATGGAGACCCAGTACTTC
TRBV10-3	-	TRBJ2-7	few	CAISETYSRSYEQYF	TGTGCCATCAGTGAGACCTACAGCCGGTCCTACGAGCAGTACTTC